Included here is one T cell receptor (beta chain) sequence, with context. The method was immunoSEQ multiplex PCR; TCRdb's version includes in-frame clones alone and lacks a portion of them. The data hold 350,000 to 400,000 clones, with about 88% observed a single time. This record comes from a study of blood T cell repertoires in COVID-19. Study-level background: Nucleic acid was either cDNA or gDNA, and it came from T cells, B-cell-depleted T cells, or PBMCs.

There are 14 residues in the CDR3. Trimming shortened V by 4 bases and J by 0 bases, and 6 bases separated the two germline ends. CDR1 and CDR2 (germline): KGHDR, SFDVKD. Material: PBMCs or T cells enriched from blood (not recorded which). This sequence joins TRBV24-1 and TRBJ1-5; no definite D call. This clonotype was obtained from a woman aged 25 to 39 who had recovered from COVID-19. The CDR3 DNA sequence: TGTGCCACCAGTGACGTTAATAGCAATCAGCCCCAGCATTTT. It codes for CATSDVNSNQPQHF.